This TCR beta chain was retrieved from a study of human T cells and chemical hapten exposure. Study-wide background: Per-sample TCR yield variation was attributed mainly to small pooled library volume differences. Overall study findings and caveats: DPC sensitization left the count of TCRs above 1 in 1000 unchanged.

This CDR3 is built from 14 residues. Trimming cost V 5 bases and J 4 bases, with 14 bases left between them. Germline CDR1 reads SGHTA; CDR2 reads FQGNSA. This clonotype was counted a few times. Antigen unknown. During construction of the library, unique molecular identifiers were attached to individual cDNA molecules for quantitative, reproducible TCR counting. Under the authors' procedure: Sample TCR totals centred on a median of approximately 100,000, ranging about 23,224 to 700,000. TCRdb re-derived calls from the 5' RACE reads in MiXCR, one entry per CDR3 protein. These V and J calls are TCRdb output, not the study's own analysis. The repertoire holds 150,000 or so distinct CDR3 sequences, with 3.5% to 5% as singletons. Whole blood that had not been fractionated was the source of extracted total RNA.

The rearrangement uses TRBV7-2 and TRBJ1-1, with no clear D. This sequence was found in a female donor in good health. CDR3 nucleotides: TGTGCCAGCAGCCCCAGACGATCGGGCACTGAAGCTTTCTTT. Translating it yields CASSPRRSGTEAFF.